The 15 T cell receptor beta chains below come from one sample, sequenced in a study of T cell repertoires in aging, cancer and after chemotherapy. TRB rearrangements spanning V, D and J were amplified using mixed TRB-A/B primers. Each CDR3 protein gets one entry after TCRdb re-called the multiplex PCR reads with MiXCR. The sample includes some 5,000 distinct CDR3 sequences, around 65% of them seen just once. TCR beta rearrangements were amplified from peripheral blood genomic DNA. The material sequenced was blood. These receptors all come from a human donor with a solid tumor.

CDR3 DNA sequence: TGTGCCAGCAGTTTGACAGGATCCTACGAGCAGTACTTC. Translated, it gives CASSLTGSYEQYF. The rearrangement joins TRBV5-4 to TRBJ2-7, with D possibly matching TRBD1 (6 bases). This CDR3 is built from 13 residues. V lost 5 bases to trimming and J lost 1 base, with 10 bases between them. Germline V CDR1 and CDR2: SGHNT, YYREEE (reference sequence).

The CDR3 loop is CASSLEYEQYF. Written as DNA, the CDR3 is TGTGCCAGCAGCTTAGAGTACGAGCAGTACTTC. The chain is built from TRBV11-2 and TRBJ2-7; D not resolved. The V gene's germline CDR1 is SGHAT and CDR2 FQNNGV. V shed 0 bases and J shed 4 bases, with 1 base lying between them. There are 11 residues in the CDR3.

This rearrangement joins TRBV6-1 to TRBJ2-5; D is uncertain. The germline V gene has CDR1 MNHNS and CDR2 SASEGT. Trimming pared 7 bases from V and 5 bases from J, leaving 2 bases between. This CDR3 is built from 9 residues. CDR3: CASTETQYF. DNA of the CDR3: TGTGCCAGCACCGAGACCCAGTACTTC.

The chain uses TRBV5-5 and TRBJ1-1, with no clear D. Trimming shortened V by 6 bases and J by 2 bases, and 14 bases separated the two germline ends. CDR3 length: 14 amino acids. Germline V gene sequence: CDR1 SGHKS, CDR2 YYEKEE (reference sequence). CDR3 sequence reads: CASTASKVNTEAFF. CDR3 nucleotide sequence: TGTGCCAGCACTGCGAGTAAGGTAAACACTGAAGCTTTCTTT.

This sequence joins TRBV6-1 and TRBJ1-1; D uncertain. Germline V gene sequence: CDR1 MNHNS, CDR2 SASEGT. The CDR3 has 14 amino acids. V lost 6 bases and J lost 11, with 22 bases in between. This chain's CDR3 is CASSYQTPGEGAFF. In DNA form, the CDR3 reads TGTGCCAGCAGCTACCAAACCCCTGGGGAGGGTGCTTTCTTT.

The CDR3 loop reads CASSYSFGSQYGYTF. The DNA for the CDR3 is TGTGCCAGCAGTTACTCGTTCGGCAGTCAGTATGGCTACACCTTC. The chain combines TRBV6-2 or TRBV6-3 with TRBJ1-2; the D is unclear. Trimming shortened V by 0 bases and J by 5 bases, and 13 bases separated the two germline ends. The CDR3 is 15 amino acids. Germline values: CDR1 MNHEY, CDR2 SVGEGT.

The chain joins TRBV15 to TRBJ1-1; 7 bases fit TRBD1. The CDR3 covers 17 residues. J lost 2 bases, V lost 6 bases, and 15 bases had no gene match. The germline V gene encodes CDR1 LNHNV and CDR2 YYDKDF (reference sequence). The CDR3 sequence: CATSGGDRDVGNTEAFF. DNA of the CDR3: TGTGCCACCAGTGGGGGAGACAGGGACGTAGGAAACACTGAAGCTTTCTTT.

The J gene is TRBJ2-3, the V gene TRBV29-1; D may be TRBD1 (6 bases). Between the trimmed V and J ends, which lost 3 bases and 4 bases, there was a span of 11 bases. The CDR3 extends over 13 amino acids. Looked up from germline, CDR1 is SQVTM and CDR2 is ANQGSEA. The CDR3 spells CSVEDSISDTQYF. The CDR3 nucleotides read TGCAGCGTTGAGGACAGTATTTCAGATACGCAGTATTTT.

This sequence joins TRBV15 and TRBJ2-7; D possibly corresponds to TRBD2 (7 bases). CDR3 length: 13 amino acids. Germline V CDR1 and CDR2: LNHNV, YYDKDF (reference sequence). The V gene lost 8 bases and the J gene lost 6 bases, with 17 bases spanning the gap. This CDR3 reads CATGGAVAFEQYF. Here the CDR3 DNA reads TGTGCCACCGGGGGGGCGGTAGCCTTCGAGCAGTACTTC.

The CDR3 nucleotides are TGCAGTGCTAGGGACGGCAGGAGTCCCCTCGGGGAGCTGTTTTTT. It specifies CSARDGRSPLGELFF. This chain uses TRBV20-1 with TRBJ2-2; D gene uncertain. CDR3 size: 15 residues. V was trimmed by 3 bases and J by 7 bases, leaving 18 bases between them. CDR1 is DFQATT and CDR2 is SNEGSKA in the germline V gene (reference sequence).

The chain recombines TRBV10-3 with TRBJ1-6, with a weak D call TRBD1 (5 bases). This CDR3 is built from 13 residues. With 4 bases removed from V and 7 bases from J, the gap between germline ends came to 8 bases. Germline lookup yields CDR1 ENHRY and CDR2 SYGVKD. CDR3 residues: CAISVGGNSPLHF. The CDR3 nucleotides are TGTGCCATCAGTGTGGGGGGGAATTCACCCCTCCACTTT.

This clonotype has just one count. This rearrangement joins TRBV6-2 or TRBV6-3 to TRBJ1-2; possible D gene TRBD1, 5 bases. The V gene's germline CDR1 is MNHEY and CDR2 SVGEGT. This CDR3 contains 14 residues. V gave up 5 bases and J gave up 1 base, with 11 bases separating them. CDR3 nucleotides: TGTGCCAGCAGTCAGGGATCGGGTAACTATGGCTACACCTTC. Its translation is CASSQGSGNYGYTF.

This clonotype was counted once. The chain employs TRBV6-2 or TRBV6-3 and TRBJ2-7, with 14 bases lining up with TRBD2. Looked up from germline, CDR1 is MNHEY and CDR2 is SVGEGT. The CDR3 loop spans 15 amino acids. The junction had 4 bases not matched to a gene; V was cut back by 6 bases and J by 3 bases. CDR3 sequence: CASSDGLAGGYEQYF. The CDR3 DNA reads TGTGCCAGCAGCGACGGACTAGCGGGGGGCTACGAGCAGTACTTC.

The CDR3 sequence is CASSIGSGSYGYTF. DNA for the CDR3: TGTGCCAGTAGTATAGGGTCCGGGAGCTATGGCTACACCTTC. The chain couples TRBV19 to TRBJ1-2; D unresolved. V lost 1 base, J lost 4 bases, and 10 bases lay in between. Per the germline V gene, CDR1 is LNHDA and CDR2 is SQIVND (reference sequence). CDR3 length: 14 residues.

This chain connects TRBV20-1 to TRBJ1-4; D might be TRBD1 (6 bases). The CDR3 sequence is 19 residues long. Germline assignment: CDR1 DFQATT and CDR2 SNEGSKA (reference sequence). Between the trimmed V and J ends, which lost 5 bases and 1 base, there was a span of 26 bases. CDR3: CSAHPQGPRGYKTNEKLFF. The DNA for the CDR3 is TGCAGTGCTCATCCGCAAGGACCAAGGGGGTATAAAACTAATGAAAAACTGTTTTTT.